This TCR beta chain comes out of a study of shared clonotypes between healthy human individuals. General study findings and limits: In having few donors, the study represented limited genetic and exposure-history diversity.

The V end was cut by 4 bases, the J end by 7 bases, with 19 bases between. The CDR3 runs to 16 residues. Germline V gene sequence: CDR1 KGHSH, CDR2 LQKENI. As concerns this clone: The antigen remains unidentified.

As processed by the authors: For the immunoSEQ data, sequences were junction-only without quality scores, so filtering differed. Only in-frame clones appear in the TCRdb table, and some are missing; sequencing was by immunoSEQ multiplex PCR. That table is the source of V, J and clone size, and D and trimming were worked out from the DNA. The sample carries around 88,000 clones, around two thirds recorded once. Sequenced input: memory CD8+ T cells sorted from blood. Subset indicated: CD45RO+ cells pooled with CCR7-negative TemRA cells. The chain couples TRBV18 to TRBJ2-2, with D possibly TRBD1 on 6 matching bases. This clonotype was obtained from a man younger than 45 in good health. CDR3 sequence reads: CASSQPGQRGVGELFF. The CDR3 nucleotides read TGTGCCAGCTCACAACCCGGACAGCGAGGGGTCGGGGAGCTGTTTTTT. Filled out from reference TRBV18 and TRBJ2-2, the complete variable domain reads NAGVMQNPRHLVRRRGQEARLRCSPMKGHSHVYWYRQLPEEGLKFMVYLQKENIIDESGMPKERFSAEFPKEGPSILRIQQVVRGDSAAYFCASSQPGQRGVGELFFGEGSRLTVL.